The rows below give T cell receptor beta chains drawn from one sample of a study of blood T cell repertoires in COVID-19. The method was immunoSEQ multiplex PCR; TCRdb's version includes in-frame clones alone and lacks a portion of them. Here the sample spans approximately 270,000 clones, around 85% being singletons. The sequencing sample was made of PBMCs or T cells enriched from blood (not recorded which). The receptors were gathered from a woman between 45 and 60 years old who had recovered from COVID-19. CDR3s include the opening cysteine and the closing phenylalanine or tryptophan. Fields, in order: CDR3 protein, V gene, clone size, J gene, D gene. A D gene is named only where the DNA matches it firmly. Expanded clones are given a class, and other clones once, few, many or no size at all.

CSSRRDLRGTEAFF | TRBV29-1 | . | TRBJ1-1 | .
CATSDGGGPNEQFF | TRBV24-1 | . | TRBJ2-1 | .
CSVDPGTGFTDTQYF | TRBV29-1 | . | TRBJ2-3 | TRBD1
CASSLSRSGNTIYF | TRBV5-1 | once | TRBJ1-3 | .
CASSVTHRDRAGANVLTF | TRBV9 | . | TRBJ2-6 | TRBD1
CASSLGWRSGAYEQYF | TRBV7-9 | . | TRBJ2-7 | .
CASGFVRDRGYEQYF | TRBV12-5 | . | TRBJ2-7 | TRBD1
CASRVRGEAFF | TRBV7-2 | . | TRBJ1-1 | .
CASSDDRGWGNTEAFF | TRBV10-2 | . | TRBJ1-1 | TRBD1
CASSLARGTGARGYTF | TRBV5-1 | once | TRBJ1-2 | TRBD1
CASSLSARSNQPQHF | TRBV5-6 | . | TRBJ1-5 | .
CATSDNRGNQPQHF | TRBV24-1 | . | TRBJ1-5 | .
CASSFRREVLSEQFF | TRBV28 | . | TRBJ2-1 | TRBD2
CASRILQDNAEAFF | TRBV28 | . | TRBJ1-1 | .
CASSQEQGPWTEAFF | TRBV3-1/TRBV3-2 | . | TRBJ1-1 | .
CSVGDLYYEQYF | TRBV29-1 | few | TRBJ2-7 | .
CASSAQSTAFF | TRBV3-1/TRBV3-2 | . | TRBJ1-1 | .
CASSPRGTSELIQYF | TRBV18 | . | TRBJ2-4 | TRBD2
CASSARQGLLMGEQFF | TRBV9 | few | TRBJ2-1 | TRBD1
CATSREEGQSYGYTF | TRBV15 | . | TRBJ1-2 | .
CASSPSGTANTGELFF | TRBV3-1/TRBV3-2 | . | TRBJ2-2 | .
CASSRQGAAGTEAFF | TRBV3-1/TRBV3-2 | once | TRBJ1-1 | TRBD1
CASSPGTESYEQYF | TRBV7-6 | few | TRBJ2-7 | TRBD1
CASSPWDRGGRFTDTQYF | TRBV28 | . | TRBJ2-3 | TRBD1
CASSSGLAIYTDTQYF | TRBV6-6 | . | TRBJ2-3 | TRBD2
CASSFQGLTNEKLFF | TRBV28 | . | TRBJ1-4 | .
CASSHATGQGNYEQYF | TRBV4-1 | . | TRBJ2-7 | .
CASSQDGTEGNTIYF | TRBV4-1 | . | TRBJ1-3 | .
CASKSLDYTGELFF | TRBV19 | . | TRBJ2-2 | .
CASSWGQTSYEQYF | TRBV5-1 | once | TRBJ2-7 | TRBD1
CASSLGQRSSSTDTQYF | TRBV19 | . | TRBJ2-3 | .
CASSPGGANTEAFF | TRBV18 | . | TRBJ1-1 | .
CASSSSYYGYTF | TRBV3-1/TRBV3-2 | once | TRBJ1-2 | .
CASSPPGGRWNEQFF | TRBV6-5 | . | TRBJ2-1 | TRBD2
CASSTGTPNTGELFF | TRBV2 | . | TRBJ2-2 | .
CASSPGILGTEAFF | TRBV9 | . | TRBJ1-1 | .
CASSDAGGASDTQYF | TRBV6-4 | few | TRBJ2-3 | TRBD1
CASSLGPQPQHF | TRBV14 | . | TRBJ1-5 | .
CATSRDHRRSTNEKLFF | TRBV15 | . | TRBJ1-4 | .
CASSLGGRYEQYF | TRBV27 | . | TRBJ2-7 | .
CASSTTYEQYF | TRBV3-1/TRBV3-2 | once | TRBJ2-7 | .
CASNDGGADTEAFF | TRBV27 | few | TRBJ1-1 | .
CAWSIQGNQPQHF | TRBV30 | . | TRBJ1-5 | TRBD1
CASSATGTGKGYTF | TRBV27 | . | TRBJ1-2 | TRBD1
CASSLVGAGEGYEQYF | TRBV5-5 | . | TRBJ2-7 | .
CATPGGAPTGTLEQYF | TRBV24-1 | . | TRBJ2-7 | .
CASRSSTPRGTDTQYF | TRBV27 | few | TRBJ2-3 | .
CASSYYSGAPWEQYF | TRBV6-6 | . | TRBJ2-7 | TRBD2
CATSGSSYEQYF | TRBV10-3 | few | TRBJ2-7 | TRBD2
CASSDLSGRNTYNEQFF | TRBV11-3 | . | TRBJ2-1 | TRBD2